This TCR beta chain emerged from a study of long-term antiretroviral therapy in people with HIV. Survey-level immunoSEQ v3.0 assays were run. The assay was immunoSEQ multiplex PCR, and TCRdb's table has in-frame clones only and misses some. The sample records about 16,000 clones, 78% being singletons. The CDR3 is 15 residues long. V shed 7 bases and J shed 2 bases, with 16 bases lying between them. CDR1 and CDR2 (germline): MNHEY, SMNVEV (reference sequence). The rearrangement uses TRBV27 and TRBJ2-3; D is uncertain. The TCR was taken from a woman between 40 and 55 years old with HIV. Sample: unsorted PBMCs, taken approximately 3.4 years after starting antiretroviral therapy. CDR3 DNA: TGTGCCAGCAACCTGGGGTCAGCGAACACAGATACGCAGTATTTT. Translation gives CASNLGSANTDTQYF.